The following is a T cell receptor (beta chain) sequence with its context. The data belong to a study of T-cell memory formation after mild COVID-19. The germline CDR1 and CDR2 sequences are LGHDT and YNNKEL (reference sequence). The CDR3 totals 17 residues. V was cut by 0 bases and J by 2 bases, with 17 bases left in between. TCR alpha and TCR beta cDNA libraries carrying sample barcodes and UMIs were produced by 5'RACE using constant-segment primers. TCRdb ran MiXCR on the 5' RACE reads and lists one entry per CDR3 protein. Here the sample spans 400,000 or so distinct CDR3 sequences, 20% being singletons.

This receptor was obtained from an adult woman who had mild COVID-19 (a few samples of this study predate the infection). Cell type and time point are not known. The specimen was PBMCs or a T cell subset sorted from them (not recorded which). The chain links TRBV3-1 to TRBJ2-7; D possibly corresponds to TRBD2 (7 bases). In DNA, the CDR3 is TGTGCCAGCAGCCAAGATAGAGCGCGGGGGCGAACCTACGAGCAGTACTTC. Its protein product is CASSQDRARGRTYEQYF.